This TCR beta chain was found in a study of T cell repertoires in cytomegalovirus infection. At the level of the study: Recently identified HLA-C-restricted CMV epitopes and well-studied HLA-B-restricted CMV epitopes were used by the study. General study points: There were carriers of CMV plus the relevant HLA, and cumulative public TCR beta family frequency identified them. HLA-C-restricted CMV-specific TCR beta clonotypes prevailed in the ex vivo response.

Points on this clonotype: Its antigen remains unidentified.

Trimming stripped 3 bases from V and 8 bases from J, with 10 bases between. CDR1 and CDR2 from the germline V gene are LNHDA and SQIVND (reference sequence). The CDR3 is made up of 12 amino acids. TCRdb passed the reads through MiXCR, listing each CDR3 protein once. The data show about a million distinct CDR3 sequences, around 31% seen once. The receptor's source is a human donor in good health (CMV status not recorded). Some clones in this sample may be carry-over from other donors' samples. The sequencing here drew on cultured CD8+ T cells from PBMCs, taken from culture after CMV antigen stimulation. The chain is built from TRBV19 and TRBJ1-1; D ambiguous. The CDR3 reads CASSIWEREAFF. The CDR3 DNA reads TGTGCCAGTAGTATTTGGGAAAGGGAAGCTTTCTTT.